The subject of this entry is one T cell receptor beta chain. These data belong to a study of blood T cell repertoires in COVID-19. Looking at the study overall: The origin of the acute and convalescent COVID-19 samples was the United States, Italy and Spain. The cDNA or gDNA used as material had been derived from T cells, B-cell-depleted T cells, or PBMCs.

This CDR3 spans 15 amino acids. The germline V gene has CDR1 SGHDN and CDR2 FVKESK. With 5 bases clipped from V and 4 bases from J, the junction kept 7 bases outside the gene matches. As processed by the authors: Using reference gene primer amplification, nucleated cell counts were estimated. Only in-frame clones appear in the TCRdb table, and some are missing; sequencing was by immunoSEQ multiplex PCR. V, J and clone size were drawn from that table, and D and trimming were deduced from the DNA. The sample has 100,000 or so clones, over 70% seen once. The source material was peripheral blood. The chain recombines TRBV14 with TRBJ2-3, with 9 bases matching TRBD1. This TCR came from a man in his 60s with acute or convalescent COVID-19. CDR3 sequence: CASSTRQGGADTQYF. The DNA of the CDR3 is TGTGCCAGCAGCACCCGACAGGGGGGGGCAGATACGCAGTATTTT.